This T cell receptor beta chain was recorded in a study of graft-versus-host responses after intestinal transplantation. Across the whole study: The transplants performed in recipients were multivisceral, liver-intestinal, or isolated intestinal. Overall study results and limits: Patients who carried graft-donor T cell macrochimerism also had high graft-versus-host to host-versus-graft clonal ratios in their allografts.

This table comes from immunoSEQ multiplex PCR, and its TCRdb copy is limited to in-frame clones, with some not included. The repertoire consists of roughly 90,000 clones, with 85% to 95% occurring once and the leading ten covering around 0.37%. The CDR3 totals 17 residues. CDR1 and CDR2 (germline): SGHAT, FQNNGV. Between the trimmed V and J ends, which lost 5 bases and 0 bases, there was a span of 17 bases. This clone is a singleton in its sample. Its target is not known. This chain connects TRBV11-2 to TRBJ1-3, with D hard to call. The receptor comes from a human donor who was the organ donor for an intestinal transplant. The sample was unstimulated CD4+ T cells sorted from spleen or lymph node cells, taken before transplant. The DNA of the CDR3 is TGTGCCAGCAGCCCACTAAGTCAGTCGCGCTCTGGAAACACCATATATTTT. It specifies CASSPLSQSRSGNTIYF.